Sequencing of this TCR beta chain was carried out in a study of shared clonotypes between healthy human individuals. Study details: There were three CD4 naive, three CD4 memory, two CD8 naive and one CD8 memory plates per donor.

In the original analysis: Sequence data from immunoSEQ were junction-only and lacked quality scores; consequently, filtering differed. Assay: immunoSEQ multiplex PCR; the TCRdb copy retains only in-frame clones and omits some. V and J calls and clone size are copied from that table; D and trimming were computed from the DNA. The sample shows approximately 640,000 clones, less than 95% of them seen only once. Comments on this clone: Its target is not known.

The J segment lost 4 bases and the V segment lost 5 bases, leaving 8 bases of the junction unmatched. The CDR3 contains 15 residues. Per germline, CDR1 SGHVS and CDR2 FQNEAQ. Whole-study results and caveats: Larger estimated richness was generally seen in naive subsets than in memory subsets. Clonotype sharing among the donors was expected to vary with sequencing depth.

Sample: memory CD8+ T cells from PBMCs. Subset noted: CD45RO+ cells pooled with CCR7-negative TemRA cells. The chain has TRBV7-8 and TRBJ2-3; 8 positions match TRBD2. This TCR came from a man between 18 and 35 years old in good health. Some clones in this sample may be carry-over from other donors' samples. The DNA for the CDR3 is TGTGCCAGCAGCCCCAGCGGGAGATTAGCAGATACGCAGTATTTT. Protein: CASSPSGRLADTQYF.